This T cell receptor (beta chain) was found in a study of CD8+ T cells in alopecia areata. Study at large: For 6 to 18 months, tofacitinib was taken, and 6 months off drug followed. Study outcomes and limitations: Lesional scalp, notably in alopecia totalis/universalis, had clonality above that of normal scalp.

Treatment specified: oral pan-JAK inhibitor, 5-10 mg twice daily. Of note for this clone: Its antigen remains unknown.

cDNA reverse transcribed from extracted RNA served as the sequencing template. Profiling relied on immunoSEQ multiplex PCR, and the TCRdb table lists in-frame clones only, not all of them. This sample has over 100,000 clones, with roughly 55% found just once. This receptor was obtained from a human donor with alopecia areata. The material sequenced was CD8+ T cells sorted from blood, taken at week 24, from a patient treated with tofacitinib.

The CDR3 loop reads CASSPIDSAYEQYF. The CDR3 coding sequence is TGTGCCAGCAGCCCTATCGACAGCGCCTACGAGCAGTACTTC. The V call is TRBV6-5, the J call TRBJ2-7; possible D gene TRBD1, 5 bases. The V and J ends lost 6 bases and 2 bases respectively, with 14 bases between them. Germline V gene data show CDR1 as MNHEY and CDR2 as SVGAGI. The CDR3 length is 14 residues.